The present T cell receptor beta chain was sequenced within a study of T cell responses to AZD1222 COVID-19 vaccine. Notes on the study in general: Sampled repertoires all dated from after the peak T cell response. When two AZD1222 doses had been given, Spike-specific TCR breadth and depth rose. The study found vaccine-associated CD4 TCRs spanning spike, dominant at 160-218 and 743-854.

This CDR3 is 14 amino acids long. V lost 2 bases to trimming and J lost 3 bases, with 7 bases between them. Per germline, CDR1 MGHDK and CDR2 SYGVNS. Sequenced by immunoSEQ multiplex PCR; TCRdb stores in-frame clones only, minus some. The sample shows 90,000 to 150,000 clones, around 83% of them seen only once. A word on this clone: No antigen is known for it.

This TCR came from an adult who received the AZD1222 COVID-19 vaccine. This specimen was peripheral blood, taken 28 days after the second AZD1222 dose. The J gene is TRBJ2-2, the V gene TRBV25-1; D is unresolved. Written as DNA, the CDR3 is TGTGCCAGCAGTGAACCCCCCTACACCGGGGAGCTGTTTTTT. It specifies CASSEPPYTGELFF.